The 12 T cell receptor beta chains in this list originate from one sample, sequenced in a study of blood T cell repertoires in COVID-19. Measured with immunoSEQ multiplex PCR; TCRdb has only the in-frame clones, and not every one. The table shows fewer than 250,000 clones, with roughly 84% occurring only once. The sequencing input was peripheral blood. The receptors come from a woman aged 80 or older with COVID-19, enrolled during active disease.

The chain is built from TRBV20-1 and TRBJ2-5; D is possibly TRBD2 (6 bases). The CDR3 loop spans 11 amino acids. V shed 6 bases and J shed 13 bases, with 18 bases lying between them. Germline V CDR1 and CDR2: DFQATT, SNEGSKA (reference sequence). The CDR3 loop reads CSALGPGLWYF. The DNA of the CDR3 is TGCAGTGCCCTAGGCCCGGGACTGTGGTACTTC.

V is TRBV3-1 (or the pseudogene TRBV3-2) and J is TRBJ1-3, with TRBD1 identical over 11 bases. The CDR3 has 19 residues. CDR1 LGHDT and CDR2 YNNKEL come from the germline V gene (reference sequence). The V segment lost 4 bases and the J segment 2 bases; nucleotides outside the gene matches: 13. In DNA, the CDR3 is TGTGCCAGCAGCCTTCTTACCGGGACAGGGGGGCACCCTGGAAACACCATATATTTT. Protein: CASSLLTGTGGHPGNTIYF.

The rearrangement links TRBV5-5 to TRBJ1-5, with 10 bases fitting TRBD1. CDR3 length: 17 residues. V shed 7 bases and J 4 bases; nucleotides not matched to a gene: 14. Germline V gene data show CDR1 as SGHKS and CDR2 as YYEKEE (reference sequence). The CDR3 region is CASSGTGDRFQNQPQHF. In DNA form, the CDR3 reads TGTGCCAGCTCCGGGACAGGGGACCGTTTCCAAAATCAGCCCCAGCATTTT.

The table lists this clone with a few counts. This sequence joins TRBV28 and TRBJ2-2; 8 bases line up with TRBD2. V shed 4 bases, J shed 2 bases, and the junction held 9 bases outside the gene matches. The germline V gene has CDR1 MDHEN and CDR2 SYDVKM. This CDR3 is 17 amino acids long. The CDR3 coding sequence is TGTGCCAGCAGTTCCCCCCGCGGGGGGACTAACACCGGGGAGCTGTTTTTT. It translates to CASSSPRGGTNTGELFF.

V is TRBV4-2 and J is TRBJ2-3; TRBD2 matches at 12 bases. Trimming cost V 1 base and J 5 bases; bases outside gene matches: 7. CDR1 LGHNA and CDR2 YNFKEQ come from the germline V gene. This CDR3 spans 17 amino acids. This CDR3 is CASSQGATSGGLDTQYF. CDR3 bases: TGTGCCAGCAGCCAAGGGGCGACTAGCGGGGGTTTAGATACGCAGTATTTT.

The V call is TRBV5-1, the J call TRBJ1-1, with TRBD1 as a possible D gene (5 bases). Between the trimmed V and J ends, which lost 2 bases and 6 bases, there was a span of 14 bases. CDR3 length equals 14 residues. CDR1 SGHRS and CDR2 YFSETQ come from the germline V gene. CDR3 bases: TGCGCCAGCAGCTTCGAAGGGGCGCACTCTGAAGCTTTCTTT. Its translation is CASSFEGAHSEAFF. Filled out from reference TRBV5-1 and TRBJ1-1, the complete variable domain reads KAGVTQTPRYLIKTRGQQVTLSCSPISGHRSVSWYQQTPGQGLQFLFEYFSETQRNKGNFPGRFSGRQFSNSRSEMNVSTLELGDSALYLCASSFEGAHSEAFFGQGTRLTVV.

The chain carries TRBV19 and TRBJ2-5, with 9 bases identical to TRBD1. Germline loops: CDR1 LNHDA, CDR2 SQIVND (reference sequence). The CDR3 extends over 15 amino acids. V trimming: 2 bases; J trimming: 2 bases; junction bases outside the gene matches: 3. CDR3 nucleotide sequence: TGTGCCAGTAGTATATTCGGGACAGGGCAAGAGACCCAGTACTTC. Amino acid sequence: CASSIFGTGQETQYF.

This chain connects TRBV2 to TRBJ1-6; no firm D call. The V end lost 1 base, the J end lost 0 bases, and 7 bases lay between the germline ends. This CDR3 is built from 16 residues. CDR1 is SNHLY and CDR2 is FYNNEI in the germline V gene. CDR3 DNA: TGTGCCAGCAGTGAAGGATTGAGCTCCTATAATTCACCCCTCCACTTT. Protein: CASSEGLSSYNSPLHF.

This clone was recorded only once. The chain employs TRBV6-2 or TRBV6-3 and TRBJ1-4; a weak D match, TRBD1 (5 bases). CDR3 length equals 14 residues. Per the germline V gene, CDR1 is MNHEY and CDR2 is SVGEGT. V was clipped by 2 bases and J by 9 bases, with 13 bases between them. CDR3 region: CASSYTRDYQKLFF. CDR3 DNA sequence: TGTGCCAGCAGTTACACCCGGGACTATCAAAAACTGTTTTTT.

V and J are TRBV5-4 and TRBJ2-7; 8 bases map to TRBD1. Germline lookup yields CDR1 SGHNT and CDR2 YYREEE (reference sequence). CDR3 length equals 14 residues. The junction had 7 bases not matched to a gene; V was cut back by 6 bases and J by 2 bases. In DNA form, the CDR3 reads TGTGCCAGCACCTCGGGGACAGGTACCTACGAGCAGTACTTC. Translating it yields CASTSGTGTYEQYF.

Worth noting for this clone: This CDR3 is also generated by other DNA sequences in the sample. CDR3 residues: CASSLLNQPQHF. In nucleotides, the CDR3 is TGTGCCAGCAGTCTCCTTAATCAGCCCCAGCATTTT. The genes are TRBV28 and TRBJ1-5; D is undetermined. CDR3 length equals 12 residues. CDR1 is MDHEN and CDR2 is SYDVKM in the germline V gene. The V gene lost 5 bases and the J gene lost 4 bases, with 6 bases spanning the gap.

The CDR3 is CASSPGMGSYTEAFF. DNA for the CDR3: TGTGCCAGCTCACCTGGGATGGGGAGCTACACTGAAGCTTTCTTT. The chain couples TRBV18 to TRBJ1-1; D gene unclear. The CDR3 totals 15 residues. Germline V gene lookup returns CDR1 KGHSH and CDR2 LQKENI. V dropped 3 bases and J dropped 3 bases, with 14 bases sitting between them. The variable domain in full, completed from reference TRBV18 and TRBJ1-1, reads NAGVMQNPRHLVRRRGQEARLRCSPMKGHSHVYWYRQLPEEGLKFMVYLQKENIIDESGMPKERFSAEFPKEGPSILRIQQVVRGDSAAYFCASSPGMGSYTEAFFGQGTRLTVV.